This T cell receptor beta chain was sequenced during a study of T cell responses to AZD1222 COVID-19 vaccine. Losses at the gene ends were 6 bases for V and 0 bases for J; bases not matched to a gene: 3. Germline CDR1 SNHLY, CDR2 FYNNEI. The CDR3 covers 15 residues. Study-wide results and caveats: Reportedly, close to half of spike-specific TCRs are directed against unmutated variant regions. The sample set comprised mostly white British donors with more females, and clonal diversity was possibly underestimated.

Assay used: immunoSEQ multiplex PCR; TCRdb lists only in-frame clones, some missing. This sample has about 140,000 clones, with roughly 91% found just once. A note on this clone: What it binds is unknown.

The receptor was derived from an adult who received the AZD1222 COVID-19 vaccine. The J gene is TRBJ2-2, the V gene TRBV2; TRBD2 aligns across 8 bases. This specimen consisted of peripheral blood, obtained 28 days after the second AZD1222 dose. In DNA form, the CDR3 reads TGTGCCAGCAGGGGGACTAGGGCGAACACCGGGGAGCTGTTTTTT. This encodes CASRGTRANTGELFF.